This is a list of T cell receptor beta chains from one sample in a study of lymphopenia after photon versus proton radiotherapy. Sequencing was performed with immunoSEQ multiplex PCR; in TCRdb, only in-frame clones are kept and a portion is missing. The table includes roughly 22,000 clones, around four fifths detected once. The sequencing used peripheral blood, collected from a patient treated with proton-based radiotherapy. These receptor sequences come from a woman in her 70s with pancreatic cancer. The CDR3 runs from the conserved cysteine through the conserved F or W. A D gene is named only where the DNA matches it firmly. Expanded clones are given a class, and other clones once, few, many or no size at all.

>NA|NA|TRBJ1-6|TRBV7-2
CASSLVRAAESPLHF
TGTGCCAGCAGCTTAGTCCGGGCCGCTGAGTCACCCCTCCACTTT
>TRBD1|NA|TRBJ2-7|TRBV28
CASSLASTGTYEQYF
TGTGCCAGCAGTTTAGCCTCGACAGGGACCTACGAGCAGTACTTC
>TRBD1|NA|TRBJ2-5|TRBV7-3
CASSRDSQETQYF
TGTGCCAGCAGCCGGGACAGCCAAGAGACCCAGTACTTC
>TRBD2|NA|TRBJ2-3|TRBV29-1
CSVPPGLAPVDTQYF
TGCAGCGTTCCGCCGGGACTAGCACCGGTCGATACGCAGTATTTT
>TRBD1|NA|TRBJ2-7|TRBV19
CASSISDRVTYEQYF
TGTGCCAGTAGTATCAGCGACAGGGTGACCTACGAGCAGTACTTC
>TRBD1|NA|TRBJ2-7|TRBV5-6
CASSLEVVGQGFEQYF
TGTGCCAGCAGCTTGGAGGTAGTTGGACAGGGGTTCGAGCAGTACTTC
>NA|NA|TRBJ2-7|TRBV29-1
CSVEVTRTPRSYEQYF
TGCAGCGTTGAGGTGACGCGGACGCCTAGGTCCTACGAGCAGTACTTC
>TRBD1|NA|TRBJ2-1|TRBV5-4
CASSLRTGLNEQFF
TGTGCCAGCAGCCTCCGGACAGGGCTCAATGAGCAGTTCTTC
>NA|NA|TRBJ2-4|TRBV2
CASRVENIQYF
TGTGCCAGCAGAGTGGAAAACATTCAGTACTTC
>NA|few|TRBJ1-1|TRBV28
CASSSRGLNTEAFF
TGTGCCAGCAGTTCTCGGGGCCTTAACACTGAAGCTTTCTTT
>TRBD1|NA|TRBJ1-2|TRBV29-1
CSVMTGANYGYTF
TGCAGCGTCATGACAGGGGCTAACTATGGCTACACCTTC
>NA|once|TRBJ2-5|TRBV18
CASSPDQTVSETQYF
TGTGCCAGCTCACCAGACCAGACAGTTTCCGAGACCCAGTACTTC
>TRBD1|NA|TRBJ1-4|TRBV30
CAWQGANEKLFF
TGTGCCTGGCAGGGGGCTAATGAAAAACTGTTTTTT
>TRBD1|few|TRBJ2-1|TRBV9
CASSVAPTGSSYNEQFF
TGTGCCAGCAGCGTAGCACCGACAGGGAGCTCCTACAATGAGCAGTTCTTC
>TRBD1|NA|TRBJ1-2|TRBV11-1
CASSLHGTGPYGYTF
TGTGCCAGCAGCTTACACGGGACAGGTCCCTATGGCTACACCTTC
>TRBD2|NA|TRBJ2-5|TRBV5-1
CASRPSPGGETQYF
TGCGCCAGCAGACCTTCCCCGGGGGGGGAGACCCAGTACTTC
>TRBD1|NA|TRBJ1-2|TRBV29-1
CSVKGGNGYTF
TGCAGCGTAAAAGGGGGCAATGGCTACACCTTC
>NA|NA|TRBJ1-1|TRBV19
CASSIRPGTGSTEAFF
TGTGCCAGTAGTATTAGGCCAGGGACGGGGAGCACTGAAGCTTTCTTT
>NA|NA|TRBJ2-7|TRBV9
CASSVGWLDEQYF
TGTGCCAGCAGCGTAGGGTGGTTGGACGAGCAGTACTTC
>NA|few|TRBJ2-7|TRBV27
CASSFGSQGNGYEQYF
TGTGCCAGCAGTTTTGGTAGTCAGGGTAATGGCTACGAGCAGTACTTC
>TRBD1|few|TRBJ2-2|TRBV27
CASSLLRGLNTGELFF
TGTGCCAGCAGTTTATTGAGGGGGCTTAACACCGGGGAGCTGTTTTTT
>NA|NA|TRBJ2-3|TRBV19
CASSMMGSGTDTQYF
TGTGCCAGTAGTATGATGGGTTCTGGCACAGATACGCAGTATTTT
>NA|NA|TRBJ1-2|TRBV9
CASSVDGSNYGYTF
TGTGCCAGCAGCGTAGACGGCAGCAACTATGGCTACACCTTC
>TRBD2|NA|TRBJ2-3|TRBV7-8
CASSPGTSGGAGDTQYF
TGTGCCAGCAGCCCCGGGACTAGCGGGGGCGCGGGGGATACGCAGTATTTT
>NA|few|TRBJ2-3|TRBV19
CASNEGSADTQYF
TGTGCCAGTAATGAGGGATCGGCGGATACGCAGTATTTT